The rows below give T cell receptor beta chains drawn from one sample of a study of control samples from healthy donors and cancer patients. Method: immunoSEQ multiplex PCR; TCRdb's copy keeps in-frame clones and lacks some. The sample records some 250,000 clones, over 75% being singletons. The sequenced sample was PBMCs. These receptors were taken from an older woman with lung cancer. CDR3s include the opening cysteine and the closing phenylalanine or tryptophan. Each record gives: V gene, D gene, clone size, J gene, CDR3 DNA, CDR3 protein. A D gene is named only where the DNA matches it firmly. Size is stated for part of the rows, as once, few or many counts, or as a class when the clone is expanded.

>TRBV27|.|.|TRBJ1-1
TGTGCCAGCAGTTTTTCAACTGGACAAGACACTGAAGCTTTCTTT
CASSFSTGQDTEAFF
>TRBV20-1|TRBD1|.|TRBJ2-1
TGCAGTGCTAGTGAGGACAGGGGGTTCAATAAGCAGTTCTTC
CSASEDRGFNKQFF
>TRBV7-3|.|.|TRBJ2-3
TGTGCCTCCTCGGCGGGGTCCACAGATACGCAGTATTTT
CASSAGSTDTQYF
>TRBV7-3|TRBD1|.|TRBJ2-2
TGTGCCAGCAGCCCGGGACAGGGAATGACCGGGGAGCTGTTTTTT
CASSPGQGMTGELFF
>TRBV5-1|.|.|TRBJ2-3
TGCGCCAGCAGCGAAAGGGGGGGTACGCAGTATTTT
CASSERGGTQYF
>TRBV5-1|TRBD2|.|TRBJ2-3
TGCGCCAGCAGCTTGGGGGCTAGCGGCGCCACAGATACGCAGTATTTT
CASSLGASGATDTQYF
>TRBV6-5|.|.|TRBJ2-2
TGTGCCAGCAGACCTCCGGGAACAACAACCGGGGAGCTGTTTTTT
CASRPPGTTTGELFF
>TRBV5-1|.|.|TRBJ2-7
TGCGCCAGCAGCTTCAACCCCGGGACCGAGGGGAACGAGCAGTACTTC
CASSFNPGTEGNEQYF
>TRBV2|.|.|TRBJ2-5
TGTGCCAGCAGTGAACGCTGGGTTGGAGAGACCCAGTACTTC
CASSERWVGETQYF
>TRBV7-8|.|.|TRBJ2-2
TGTGCCAGCAGGGCCTCCGCGAACACCGGGGAGCTGTTTTTT
CASRASANTGELFF
>TRBV6-2/TRBV6-3|TRBD2|.|TRBJ2-5
TGTGCCAGCAGTTTTGTTAGCGGGCAAGAGACCCAGTACTTC
CASSFVSGQETQYF
>TRBV9|.|once|TRBJ1-1
TGTGCCAGCAGCGCCTCAGAAGCGGGGTCCAAGGTCGCTTTCTTT
CASSASEAGSKVAFF
>TRBV6-6|TRBD2|.|TRBJ2-3
TGTGCCAGCGAGCGGGGAGATACGCAGTATTTT
CASERGDTQYF
>TRBV27|.|few|TRBJ1-2
TGTGCCTACATTCATCCCGGGGGAGTCGTCTATGGCTACACCTTC
CAYIHPGGVVYGYTF
>TRBV9|.|.|TRBJ2-1
TGTGCCAGCAGCCCCCACCTCGACTCCTACAATGAGCAGTTCTTC
CASSPHLDSYNEQFF
>TRBV25-1|TRBD1|.|TRBJ1-2
TGTGCCAGCAGTCAAGGGGGCGACTATGGCTACACCTTC
CASSQGGDYGYTF
>TRBV30|.|.|TRBJ2-1
TGTGCCTGGAGTTCTATCTTAGGTGAGCAGTTCTTC
CAWSSILGEQFF
>TRBV10-3|.|.|TRBJ2-1
TGTGCCATCAGTGGCGCCTCCTACAATGAGCAGTTCTTC
CAISGASYNEQFF
>TRBV7-6|.|.|TRBJ2-1
TGTGCCAGCAGCCCCAATTTAGCGTCCTCCCTCAATGAGCAGTTCTTC
CASSPNLASSLNEQFF
>TRBV28|.|.|TRBJ2-2
TGTGCCAGCAGCCCCGGGTGGCCCGGGGAGCTGTTTTTT
CASSPGWPGELFF
>TRBV28|.|many|TRBJ2-1
TGTGCCAGCAGTCCCGGAGGAGTGGGAGATGAGCAGTTCTTC
CASSPGGVGDEQFF
>TRBV5-5|TRBD1|few|TRBJ2-7
TGTGCCAGCAGCTGGGGACAGGGGTCCTACGAGCAGTACTTC
CASSWGQGSYEQYF
>TRBV7-9|.|once|TRBJ2-2
TGTGCCAGCAGCTTAGCGGGGAGCACCGGGGAGCTGTTTTTT
CASSLAGSTGELFF
>TRBV3-1/TRBV3-2|TRBD2|.|TRBJ2-1
TGTGCCAGCAGCCCCGTGATAGCGGGAGTCTATGAGCAGTTCTTC
CASSPVIAGVYEQFF
>TRBV27|.|.|TRBJ1-2
TGTGCCAGCAGCTACGGGGACACCTATGGCTACACCTTC
CASSYGDTYGYTF
>TRBV5-1|TRBD1|.|TRBJ1-1
TGCGCCAGCAGCGAACAGGGGATGAACACTGAAGCTTTCTTT
CASSEQGMNTEAFF
>TRBV12-3/TRBV12-4|.|.|TRBJ1-1
TGTGCCAGCAGTTTACTGCTGAACACTGAAGCTTTCTTT
CASSLLLNTEAFF
>TRBV6-6|.|.|TRBJ1-3
TGTGCCACCTCAGGGGAACCTGGAAACACCATATATTTT
CATSGEPGNTIYF
>TRBV9|.|.|TRBJ2-3
TGTGCCCCAAGTCCTCTCTCCCCAGATACGCAGTATTTT
CAPSPLSPDTQYF
>TRBV3-1/TRBV3-2|.|.|TRBJ1-2
TGTGCCAGCAGCCAAGTTAAAGGGAATGGCTACACCTTC
CASSQVKGNGYTF
>TRBV19|.|.|TRBJ1-1
TGTGCCAGTAAATTGTTAACGGTCACTGAAGCTTTCTTT
CASKLLTVTEAFF
>TRBV12-3/TRBV12-4|.|.|TRBJ1-1
TGTGCCAGCAGTTTAGGGCACACTGAAGCTTTCTTT
CASSLGHTEAFF
>TRBV30|.|.|TRBJ1-1
TGTGCCTGGAGTGTTTACAGGATGAACACTGAAGCTTTCTTT
CAWSVYRMNTEAFF
>TRBV2|TRBD1|.|TRBJ2-7
TGTGCCAGCAATGACAGGGGAACCAACGAGCAGTACTTC
CASNDRGTNEQYF
>TRBV15|.|few|TRBJ1-5
TGTGCCACCAGCAGAGAAGAAGTTTGGGGCGGGAATCAGCCCCAGCATTTT
CATSREEVWGGNQPQHF
>TRBV6-4|TRBD2|few|TRBJ2-1
TGTGCCAGCAGTGACTCGACTAGCGGGAGCAATGAGCAGTTCTTC
CASSDSTSGSNEQFF
>TRBV25-1|TRBD1|few|TRBJ2-1
TGTGCCAGCACCCATACCATGGGGACAGGGAGGAATGAGCAGTTCTTC
CASTHTMGTGRNEQFF
>TRBV28|.|.|TRBJ1-2
TGTGCCAGCAGTAGTCAGGGACGATGGGGCTACACCTTC
CASSSQGRWGYTF
>TRBV27|.|.|TRBJ2-2
TGTGCCAGCAGGTCACGCGCGAACACCGGGGAGCTGTTTTTT
CASRSRANTGELFF
>TRBV4-1|.|.|TRBJ1-5
TGCGCCAGCAGCCGCCAAGCTAGCGGGAATCAGCCCCAGCATTTT
CASSRQASGNQPQHF
>TRBV9|TRBD1|once|TRBJ1-6
TGTGCCAGCAGCGCGGGGACAGGGCAGAATAATTCACCCCTCCACTTT
CASSAGTGQNNSPLHF
>TRBV11-1|TRBD2|.|TRBJ2-1
TGTGCCAGCACCGCGGGGGGGGAAACCCAGTTCTTC
CASTAGGETQFF
>TRBV11-2|.|once|TRBJ1-3
TGTGCCAGCAGCTTCTCTGCCTACGTGGGAAACACCATATATTTT
CASSFSAYVGNTIYF
>TRBV14|.|.|TRBJ1-1
TGTGCCAGCAGCCCTCAATATAGGGCCGAAGCTTTCTTT
CASSPQYRAEAFF
>TRBV18|.|.|TRBJ2-2
TGTGCCAGCTCACCACCGTCACTAGCTGGCACCGGGGAGCTGTTTTTT
CASSPPSLAGTGELFF
>TRBV5-4|TRBD1|.|TRBJ2-7
TGTGCCAGCAGCTTAGGCGGACAGGGGGCGTACGAGCAGTACTTC
CASSLGGQGAYEQYF
>TRBV28|TRBD2|.|TRBJ2-3
TGTGCCAGCAGTTCCACCCGACTAGCGGGAGGGCCAAGCACAGATACGCAGTATTTT
CASSSTRLAGGPSTDTQYF
>TRBV5-1|TRBD1|.|TRBJ2-7
TGCGCCAGCGGGGACAGTTCCTACGAGCAGTACTTC
CASGDSSYEQYF
>TRBV15|.|.|TRBJ1-1
TGTGCCACCAGCAGTTTACCGAACACTGAAGCTTTCTTT
CATSSLPNTEAFF
>TRBV5-8|.|.|TRBJ1-1
TGTGCCAGCAGCTTGACGTGGGGTATGAACACTGAAGCTTTCTTT
CASSLTWGMNTEAFF
>TRBV30|.|.|TRBJ1-4
TGTGCCTGGAGTATAGGCCAGTATAATGAAAAACTGTTTTTT
CAWSIGQYNEKLFF
>TRBV6-6|.|.|TRBJ2-2
TGTGCCAGCACCCCCGGGCGGCGGAACTTGGGGCTGTTTTTT
CASTPGRRNLGLFF
>TRBV10-3|.|.|TRBJ1-3
TGTGCCAGCAGCCAGACAGGTCTCTTTGGAAACACCATATATTTT
CASSQTGLFGNTIYF
>TRBV6-5|TRBD2|.|TRBJ2-1
TGTGCCAGCAGTTACGGAGTAGCGGGAAATGAGCAGTTCTTC
CASSYGVAGNEQFF
>TRBV5-1|TRBD2|few|TRBJ2-5
TGCGCCAGCAGCTCCTCGACTAGCGGGGAAGAGACCCAGTACTTC
CASSSSTSGEETQYF
>TRBV12-3/TRBV12-4|.|.|TRBJ2-7
TGTGCCAGCAGTCTAGGTCAGGGGTACGAGCAGTACTTC
CASSLGQGYEQYF
>TRBV20-1|TRBD1|few|TRBJ1-2
TGCAGTGCCGGGACAGTCTATGGCTACACCTTC
CSAGTVYGYTF
>TRBV5-1|.|.|TRBJ2-5
TGCGCCAGCGGAAACAGGGTGGAGACCCAGTACTTC
CASGNRVETQYF
>TRBV6-5|.|.|TRBJ2-7
TGTGCCAGCAAGCCGGCAGTCTCGATCTACGAGCAGTACTTC
CASKPAVSIYEQYF
>TRBV28|.|.|TRBJ2-7
TGTGCCAGCAGGCCCCCGCTGCGAGCCGCGGTCGAGCAGTACTTC
CASRPPLRAAVEQYF